What follows is one TCR beta chain and its context. Its antigen remains unknown. The CDR3 is 15 amino acids. Between the trimmed V and J ends, which lost 5 bases and 4 bases, there was a span of 15 bases. The germline V gene has CDR1 MNHNS and CDR2 SASEGT. As for the donors, each was a healthy bone marrow donor. The data are from a study of cytomegalovirus exposure and HLA in healthy donors. With 60 Vbeta and 13 Jbeta primers, the PCR was carried out. Some clones are missing from TCRdb's copy, which holds only in-frame ones; the method was immunoSEQ multiplex PCR. The table has 100,000 or so clones, around four fifths seen once. The study's findings and limits: Some TCR beta chains (roughly 150 of them) were listed as cytomegalovirus-associated.

This TCR was recovered from a man aged 40-49 years in good health and CMV-seronegative. Sequenced material: PBMCs. The gene calls are TRBV6-1 and TRBJ1-5, with D tentatively TRBD1 (6 bases). The CDR3 region is CASSSHRVGNQPQHF. The CDR3 DNA reads TGTGCCAGCAGTTCACACAGGGTTGGGAATCAGCCCCAGCATTTT.